In this sample, the clone carrying this TCR beta chain turned up many times. Its cognate antigen is unknown. Each CDR3 protein is one row after TCRdb ran MiXCR on the 5' RACE reads. The table has hundreds of thousands of distinct CDR3 sequences, approximately 15% seen once; the top ten hold about 22%. V was shortened by 0 bases and J by 3 bases, with 9 bases between the two germline ends. Germline loops: CDR1 SGHAT, CDR2 FQNNGV. The CDR3 loop spans 14 amino acids. The record originates from a study of T-cell memory formation after mild COVID-19. Study-level points and caveats: Second-wave clones peaking on day 37 lacked confirmed SARS-CoV-2 specificity.

The source material was PBMCs or a T cell subset sorted from them (not recorded which). The chain uses TRBV11-2 and TRBJ2-7, with D perhaps matching TRBD1 (5 bases). The receptor was isolated from a man between 18 and 35 years old who had mild COVID-19 (a few samples of this study predate the infection). Cell type and time point are not known. In DNA, the CDR3 is TGTGCCAGCAGCTTAGACACAGGCCGCTACGAGCAGTACTTC. Protein: CASSLDTGRYEQYF. Full variable domain (outside the CDR3, taken from reference TRBV11-2 and TRBJ2-7): EAGVAQSPRYKIIEKRQSVAFWCNPISGHATLYWYQQILGQGPKLLIQFQNNGVVDDSQLPKDRFSAERLKGVDSTLKIQPAKLEDSAVYLCASSLDTGRYEQYFGPGTRLTVT.